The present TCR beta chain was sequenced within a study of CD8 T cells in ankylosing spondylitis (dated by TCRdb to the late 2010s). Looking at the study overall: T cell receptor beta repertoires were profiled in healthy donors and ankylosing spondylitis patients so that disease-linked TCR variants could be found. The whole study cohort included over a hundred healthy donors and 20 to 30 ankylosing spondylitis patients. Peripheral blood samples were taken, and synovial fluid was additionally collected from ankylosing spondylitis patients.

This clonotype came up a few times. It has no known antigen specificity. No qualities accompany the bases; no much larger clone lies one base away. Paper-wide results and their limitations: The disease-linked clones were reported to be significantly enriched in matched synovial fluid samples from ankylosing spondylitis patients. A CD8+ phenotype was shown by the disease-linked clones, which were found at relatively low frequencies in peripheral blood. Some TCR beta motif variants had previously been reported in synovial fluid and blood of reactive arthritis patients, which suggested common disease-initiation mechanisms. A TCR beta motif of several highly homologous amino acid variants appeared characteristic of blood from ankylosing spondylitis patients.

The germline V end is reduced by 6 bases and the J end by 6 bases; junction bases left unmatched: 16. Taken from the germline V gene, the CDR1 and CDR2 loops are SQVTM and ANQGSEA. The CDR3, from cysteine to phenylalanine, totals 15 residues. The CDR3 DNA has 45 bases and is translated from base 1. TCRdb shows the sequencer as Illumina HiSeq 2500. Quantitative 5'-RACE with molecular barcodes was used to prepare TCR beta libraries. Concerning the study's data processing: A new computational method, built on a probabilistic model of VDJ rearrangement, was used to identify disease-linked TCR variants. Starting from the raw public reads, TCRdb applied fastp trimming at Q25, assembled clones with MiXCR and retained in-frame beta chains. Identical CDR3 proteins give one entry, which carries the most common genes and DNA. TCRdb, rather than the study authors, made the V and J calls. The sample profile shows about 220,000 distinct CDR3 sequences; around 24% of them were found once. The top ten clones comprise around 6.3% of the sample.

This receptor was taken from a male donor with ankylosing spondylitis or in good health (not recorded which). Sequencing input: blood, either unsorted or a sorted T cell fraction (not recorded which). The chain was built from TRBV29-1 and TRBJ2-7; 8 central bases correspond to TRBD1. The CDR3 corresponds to CSVKRRGLNSLEQYF. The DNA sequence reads TGCAGCGTCAAACGCAGGGGGCTGAACTCGCTCGAGCAGTACTTC.